The rows below give T cell receptor beta chains drawn from one sample of a study of tissue T cells after allogeneic stem cell transplantation. Clones were read by immunoSEQ multiplex PCR, and TCRdb kept only the in-frame ones, dropping some. The sample lists just over 4,000 clones, 63% occurring once. The source was tissue from the esophagus, collected at autopsy. Receptor source: an older female donor with lung cancer. The CDR3 runs from the conserved cysteine through the conserved F or W. The order of the fields is clone size, D gene, V gene, J gene, CDR3 length, CDR3 DNA, CDR3 protein. D genes are given only for firm matches. Only part of the rows carry a size: once, few, many, or a class if the clone is expanded.

abundance: -
d_gene: -
v_gene: TRBV30
j_gene: TRBJ2-6
len: 16
CDR3nt: TGTGCCTGGAGTGTCCGACGGAGCTCTGGGGCCAACGTCCTGACTTTC
CDR3aa: CAWSVRRSSGANVLTF

abundance: -
d_gene: -
v_gene: TRBV6-6
j_gene: TRBJ1-1
len: 16
CDR3nt: TGTGCCAGCAGTTACCCCCAGGGAGGTACGAACACTGAAGCTTTCTTT
CDR3aa: CASSYPQGGTNTEAFF

abundance: -
d_gene: -
v_gene: TRBV12-2
j_gene: TRBJ2-6
len: 18
CDR3nt: TGTGCAAGTCGCTCCCCTGGAATACTTTGCTCTGGGGCCAACGTCCTGACTTTC
CDR3aa: CASRSPGILCSGANVLTF

abundance: large
d_gene: TRBD1
v_gene: TRBV19
j_gene: TRBJ1-5
len: 14
CDR3nt: TGTGCCAGTAGAGGGACAGGGGGTCATCAGCCCCAGCATTTT
CDR3aa: CASRGTGGHQPQHF

abundance: -
d_gene: TRBD1
v_gene: TRBV27
j_gene: TRBJ1-6
len: 14
CDR3nt: TGTGCCAGCAGGGAGGACAGGGCAAATTCACCCCTCCACTTT
CDR3aa: CASREDRANSPLHF

abundance: -
d_gene: -
v_gene: TRBV20-1
j_gene: TRBJ1-2
len: 11
CDR3nt: TGCAGTGCTAGAGAATCGCAGAGCTACACCTTC
CDR3aa: CSARESQSYTF

abundance: -
d_gene: TRBD2
v_gene: TRBV20-1
j_gene: TRBJ2-1
len: 16
CDR3nt: TGCAGTGCTAGTCCCTTAGCGGGAGGGTCGTACAATGAGCAGTTCTTC
CDR3aa: CSASPLAGGSYNEQFF

abundance: few
d_gene: -
v_gene: TRBV4-2
j_gene: TRBJ1-6
len: 14
CDR3nt: TGTGCCAGCAGCCGGGACACAAATAATTCACCCCTCCACTTT
CDR3aa: CASSRDTNNSPLHF

abundance: once
d_gene: -
v_gene: TRBV18
j_gene: TRBJ1-1
len: 15
CDR3nt: TGTGCCAGCTCACCAGGGAGGGCTGAGAACACTGAAGCTTTCTTT
CDR3aa: CASSPGRAENTEAFF

abundance: -
d_gene: -
v_gene: TRBV20-1
j_gene: TRBJ2-7
len: 14
CDR3nt: TGCAGTGCTAGTCCGTCGGGCGGGAACTACGAGCAGTACTTC
CDR3aa: CSASPSGGNYEQYF

abundance: -
d_gene: -
v_gene: TRBV5-4
j_gene: TRBJ2-3
len: 14
CDR3nt: TGTGCCAGCAGCCCTAGCCGGGACGATGATACGCAGTATTTT
CDR3aa: CASSPSRDDDTQYF

abundance: -
d_gene: -
v_gene: TRBV6-6
j_gene: TRBJ1-4
len: 16
CDR3nt: TGTGCCAGCAGTCCCGGACGGGGAGCAACTAATGAAAAACTGTTTTTT
CDR3aa: CASSPGRGATNEKLFF

abundance: large
d_gene: TRBD1
v_gene: TRBV19
j_gene: TRBJ1-4
len: 15
CDR3nt: TGTGCCAGTAGTATTGGACAGGGCAGAGATGAAAAACTGTTTTTT
CDR3aa: CASSIGQGRDEKLFF

abundance: few
d_gene: -
v_gene: TRBV5-5
j_gene: TRBJ2-5
len: 14
CDR3nt: TGTGCCAGCAGCTTCAGGCCGCAGATGGAGACCCAGTACTTC
CDR3aa: CASSFRPQMETQYF

abundance: -
d_gene: -
v_gene: TRBV4-1
j_gene: TRBJ2-7
len: 14
CDR3nt: TGCGCCAGCAGCCAACCAGATACCGCCTACGAGCAGTACTTC
CDR3aa: CASSQPDTAYEQYF

abundance: few
d_gene: -
v_gene: TRBV6-2/TRBV6-3
j_gene: TRBJ1-2
len: 13
CDR3nt: TGTGCCAGCAGTTACTCGTTTCAGAATGGCTACACCTTC
CDR3aa: CASSYSFQNGYTF

abundance: -
d_gene: -
v_gene: TRBV6-1
j_gene: TRBJ2-7
len: 14
CDR3nt: TGTGCCAGCAGTGAGTGGGCAGGGGTAGCCGAGCAGTACTTC
CDR3aa: CASSEWAGVAEQYF

abundance: medium-sized
d_gene: -
v_gene: TRBV15
j_gene: TRBJ1-4
len: 14
CDR3nt: TGTGCCACCAGGGAGACTCAGACTAATGAAAAACTGTTTTTT
CDR3aa: CATRETQTNEKLFF

abundance: few
d_gene: -
v_gene: TRBV11-3
j_gene: TRBJ2-3
len: 12
CDR3nt: TGTGCCAGCAGCTTAGCAGTAGATACGCAGTATTTT
CDR3aa: CASSLAVDTQYF

abundance: -
d_gene: -
v_gene: TRBV4-1
j_gene: TRBJ2-2
len: 15
CDR3nt: TGCGCCAGCAGTCGAAGGGGAGGTGACACCGGGGAGCTGTTTTTT
CDR3aa: CASSRRGGDTGELFF

abundance: -
d_gene: -
v_gene: TRBV20-1
j_gene: TRBJ2-7
len: 14
CDR3nt: TGCAGTGCCAGTCGGGGGACTGCCTTTTTCGAGCAGTACTTC
CDR3aa: CSASRGTAFFEQYF

abundance: -
d_gene: TRBD1
v_gene: TRBV5-6
j_gene: TRBJ1-2
len: 14
CDR3nt: TGTGCCAGCAGCGACAGGGGCAGAAACTATGGCTACACCTTC
CDR3aa: CASSDRGRNYGYTF

abundance: -
d_gene: TRBD2
v_gene: TRBV6-2/TRBV6-3
j_gene: TRBJ2-7
len: 14
CDR3nt: TGTGCCAGCAGTTATGGGCGGGGGTACTACGAGCAGTACTTC
CDR3aa: CASSYGRGYYEQYF

abundance: -
d_gene: TRBD1
v_gene: TRBV7-2
j_gene: TRBJ2-5
len: 15
CDR3nt: TGTGCCAGCAGCCGTACGGGACAGCCGGCAGAGACCCAGTACTTC
CDR3aa: CASSRTGQPAETQYF

abundance: -
d_gene: -
v_gene: TRBV11-1
j_gene: TRBJ2-3
len: 14
CDR3nt: TGTGCCAGCAGCTTACAGCGAGAAAAAGATACGCAGTATTTT
CDR3aa: CASSLQREKDTQYF

abundance: -
d_gene: TRBD2
v_gene: TRBV2
j_gene: TRBJ2-7
len: 13
CDR3nt: TGTGCCGGTTGGGCGGGGGACCCCTACGAGCAGTACTTC
CDR3aa: CAGWAGDPYEQYF

abundance: -
d_gene: TRBD1
v_gene: TRBV5-1
j_gene: TRBJ2-7
len: 14
CDR3nt: TGCGCCAGCTCTGGCTTGACAGGGCGTGGTGAGCAGTACTTC
CDR3aa: CASSGLTGRGEQYF

abundance: -
d_gene: -
v_gene: TRBV12-2
j_gene: TRBJ2-2
len: 19
CDR3nt: TGTGCAAGTCGCTTAGTCAGACAAAGGGGCGGAGGGAACACCGGGGAGCTGTTTTTT
CDR3aa: CASRLVRQRGGGNTGELFF

abundance: -
d_gene: TRBD1
v_gene: TRBV30
j_gene: TRBJ1-2
len: 12
CDR3nt: TGTGCCTGGACGACAGGGATGGGAGGCTACACCTTC
CDR3aa: CAWTTGMGGYTF

abundance: -
d_gene: TRBD2
v_gene: TRBV2
j_gene: TRBJ2-2
len: 14
CDR3nt: TGTGCCAGCAGTGAGGGGACTAGCACCGGGGAGCTGTTTTTT
CDR3aa: CASSEGTSTGELFF

abundance: few
d_gene: TRBD1
v_gene: TRBV7-9
j_gene: TRBJ2-7
len: 14
CDR3nt: TGTGCCAGCAGCTCGGGACAGGGGGCTTTAATAGAGGACTTC
CDR3aa: CASSSGQGALIEDF

abundance: -
d_gene: -
v_gene: TRBV6-5
j_gene: TRBJ1-4
len: 15
CDR3nt: TGTGCCAGCAGTTACTCGAAAGGGCTCAATGAAAAACTGTTTTTT
CDR3aa: CASSYSKGLNEKLFF

abundance: -
d_gene: -
v_gene: TRBV19
j_gene: TRBJ1-1
len: 13
CDR3nt: TGTGCCACCCGAGGCCAAAGGAAATCTGAAGCTTTCTTT
CDR3aa: CATRGQRKSEAFF

abundance: few
d_gene: TRBD1
v_gene: TRBV4-3
j_gene: TRBJ1-4
len: 17
CDR3nt: TGCGCCAGCAGCCTGACAGGGGATTCTGTTCTGGGTGAAAAACTGTTTTTT
CDR3aa: CASSLTGDSVLGEKLFF

abundance: -
d_gene: TRBD1
v_gene: TRBV2
j_gene: TRBJ1-1
len: 15
CDR3nt: TGTGCCAGCAGAAGCTCCGGGACAGCGAACACTGAAGCTTTCTTT
CDR3aa: CASRSSGTANTEAFF

abundance: few
d_gene: -
v_gene: TRBV7-8
j_gene: TRBJ2-5
len: 12
CDR3nt: TGTGCCAGCAGTCAAACGAGAGAGACCCAGTACTTC
CDR3aa: CASSQTRETQYF

abundance: once
d_gene: TRBD2
v_gene: TRBV19
j_gene: TRBJ2-3
len: 17
CDR3nt: TGTGCCAGTAGTATAGAAAAGGGACTACCCAGCACAGATACGCAGTATTTT
CDR3aa: CASSIEKGLPSTDTQYF

abundance: few
d_gene: -
v_gene: TRBV9
j_gene: TRBJ2-1
len: 16
CDR3nt: TGTGCCAGCAGCCCCCGGGACCGTGGCTCCTACAATGAGCAGTTCTTC
CDR3aa: CASSPRDRGSYNEQFF

abundance: -
d_gene: -
v_gene: TRBV4-1
j_gene: TRBJ2-1
len: 16
CDR3nt: TGCGCCAGCAGCCCCCGAGGTGATTTGGCTGGGAATGAGCAGTTCTTC
CDR3aa: CASSPRGDLAGNEQFF

abundance: large
d_gene: TRBD2
v_gene: TRBV11-3
j_gene: TRBJ2-1
len: 15
CDR3nt: TGTGCCAGCAGCTCCCGGGGTAGCGGGGGGGCCGAGCAGTTCTTC
CDR3aa: CASSSRGSGGAEQFF

abundance: -
d_gene: -
v_gene: TRBV2
j_gene: TRBJ2-7
len: 12
CDR3nt: TGTGCCAGCAGGGAGATATCCTACGAGCAGTACTTC
CDR3aa: CASREISYEQYF

abundance: few
d_gene: -
v_gene: TRBV6-5
j_gene: TRBJ1-4
len: 14
CDR3nt: TGTGCCAGCAGTTTAGGGTCGGCTAATGAAAAACTGTTTTTT
CDR3aa: CASSLGSANEKLFF

abundance: -
d_gene: -
v_gene: TRBV18
j_gene: TRBJ2-3
len: 14
CDR3nt: TGTGCCAGCTCATCCCAGGTTGAGACAGATACGCAGTATTTT
CDR3aa: CASSSQVETDTQYF

abundance: once
d_gene: -
v_gene: TRBV10-1
j_gene: TRBJ1-6
len: 15
CDR3nt: TGCGCCAGCAGGCGGCAGGCTCTTAGTAATTCACCCCTCCACTTT
CDR3aa: CASRRQALSNSPLHF

abundance: -
d_gene: TRBD1
v_gene: TRBV19
j_gene: TRBJ1-1
len: 17
CDR3nt: TGTGCCAGTAGTACGGGCGGCAGGGGGCTTATGAACACTGAAGCTTTCTTT
CDR3aa: CASSTGGRGLMNTEAFF

abundance: -
d_gene: TRBD1
v_gene: TRBV6-1
j_gene: TRBJ1-4
len: 19
CDR3nt: TGTGCCAGCAGTGATCCGTACGGGACAGGGGGCACGGCTAATGAAAAACTGTTTTTT
CDR3aa: CASSDPYGTGGTANEKLFF

abundance: -
d_gene: -
v_gene: TRBV5-1
j_gene: TRBJ2-7
len: 15
CDR3nt: TGCGCCAGCAGCTTGTCAGGCCTAGCCAAGGGCGAGCAGTACTTC
CDR3aa: CASSLSGLAKGEQYF

abundance: -
d_gene: TRBD1
v_gene: TRBV10-3
j_gene: TRBJ1-1
len: 14
CDR3nt: TGTGCCATCAGTGAGACGACAGGGACCACTGAAGCTTTCTTT
CDR3aa: CAISETTGTTEAFF